These T cell receptor beta chains were read from a single sample in a study of human T cells and chemical hapten exposure. MiXCR, applied by TCRdb to the RACE reads, yields one record per CDR3 protein. This sample carries under 130,000 distinct CDR3 sequences, roughly 9.6% of them seen once, and the ten largest clones take around 3.4%. The source was whole blood, collected in connection with sensitization to the hapten diphenylcyclopropenone (DPC). The origin of the receptors is a woman in her thirties or forties with alopecia areata. Some clones in this sample may be carry-over from other donors' samples. Each CDR3 is given with its conserved first and last residue. The D gene is left open where the match is weak. Not every row has a clone size; where given, it reads once, few, many or a size class.

TRBV29-1	many	-	TRBJ1-1	TGCAGCGGATATACAGGTTTGGGCACTGAAGCTTTCTTT	CSGYTGLGTEAFF
TRBV10-3	many	-	TRBJ1-1	TGTGCCATCAGTGAGGGCACTGAAGCTTTCTTT	CAISEGTEAFF
TRBV7-2	many	-	TRBJ2-6	TGTGCCAGCAGCTTAATTTCCCCCCCCGGCGTCCTGACTTTC	CASSLISPPGVLTF
TRBV28	many	-	TRBJ1-1	TGTGCCAGCACTAGACAGAGAAACACTGAAGCTTTCTTT	CASTRQRNTEAFF
TRBV12-3/TRBV12-4	-	TRBD2	TRBJ2-5	TGTGCCAGCAGTTTAGAGGGCGGGGCTAGCGGGCACTTC	CASSLEGGASGHF
TRBV20-1	few	-	TRBJ1-5	TGCAGTGCTAGCGAGCAGAAACCTAATCAGCCCCAGCATTTT	CSASEQKPNQPQHF
TRBV29-1	few	-	TRBJ1-2	TGCAGCGTTGTAGGCCCACTGGCCCCTGGCTACACCTTC	CSVVGPLAPGYTF
TRBV27	many	-	TRBJ1-5	TGTGCCAGCAAGCGTGTCGATAGCAATCAGCCCCAGCATTTT	CASKRVDSNQPQHF
TRBV28	few	-	TRBJ2-2	TGTGCCAGCAGTTCAGCGTCCCGCAGGGGAAACACCGGGGAGCTGTTTTTT	CASSSASRRGNTGELFF
TRBV28	many	-	TRBJ2-6	TGTGCCAGCAGTTTATATGGGGGAGAGCCCGGGGCCAACGTCCTGACTTTC	CASSLYGGEPGANVLTF
TRBV18	many	-	TRBJ1-6	TGTGCCAGCTCATCCGGGGCGAATTCACCCCTCCACTTT	CASSSGANSPLHF
TRBV9	few	-	TRBJ2-3	TGTGCCAGCAGCGTAGGGGTCATCAGAGCGGCACCCTGGGCAGATACGCAGTATTTT	CASSVGVIRAAPWADTQYF
TRBV12-3/TRBV12-4	many	-	TRBJ1-1	TGTGCCAGCAGTTTAGCCCAAGGACCAAGTCCGGCTTTCTTT	CASSLAQGPSPAFF
TRBV7-2	-	-	TRBJ2-7	TGTGCCAGCAGCTCCCGGACGGGATGGAAGATCGGGTACGAGCAGTACTTC	CASSSRTGWKIGYEQYF
TRBV19	-	-	TRBJ1-1	TGTGCCAGTAGTATCGGGAGGGGGACTGAAGCTTTCTTT	CASSIGRGTEAFF
TRBV9	many	-	TRBJ2-7	TGTGCCAGCAGCCCCCCGGGGCTTCCCTACGAGCAGTACTTC	CASSPPGLPYEQYF
TRBV10-3	few	-	TRBJ1-1	TGTGCCAGCAGCCAGGGGCCTGAAGCTTTCTTT	CASSQGPEAFF
TRBV9	once	TRBD1	TRBJ2-5	TGTGCCAGCGGCGTGTCATCGGGACAGGGGGCGAGGGAGACCCAGTACTTC	CASGVSSGQGARETQYF
TRBV6-1	many	TRBD2	TRBJ2-1	TGTGCCAGCATTCTAGCGGGAGGTCGCAATGAGCAGTTCTTC	CASILAGGRNEQFF
TRBV20-1	few	-	TRBJ2-7	TGCAGTGCTAGGACAGCGAAATCCTACGAGCAGTACTTC	CSARTAKSYEQYF
TRBV29-1	few	-	TRBJ1-1	TGCAGCGGGGCGAACACTGAAGCTTTCTTT	CSGANTEAFF
TRBV7-8	many	-	TRBJ1-5	TGTGCCAGCAGGCTCGGTCTGACGGGCAATCAGCCCCAGCATTTT	CASRLGLTGNQPQHF
TRBV2	many	-	TRBJ2-7	TGTGCCAGCCAGGGGCACAACTACGAGCAGTACTTC	CASQGHNYEQYF
TRBV27	few	-	TRBJ2-7	TGTGCCAGCAGTTGGGGGGACAGCACCTACGAGCAGTACTTC	CASSWGDSTYEQYF
TRBV19	many	-	TRBJ2-7	TGTGCCAGTAGTACGACACAGGGGGGGATCTACGAGCAGTACTTC	CASSTTQGGIYEQYF
TRBV4-1	few	-	TRBJ2-5	TGCGCCAGCAGCAAAGGGTTGCGGCAAGAGACCCAGTACTTC	CASSKGLRQETQYF
TRBV20-1	few	-	TRBJ2-3	TGCAGTGCTCCCTTGCGGTCCACAGATACGCAGTATTTT	CSAPLRSTDTQYF
TRBV6-2/TRBV6-3	-	-	TRBJ2-5	TGTGCCAGCAGCCGACCGGAAGACCCTATCGAGACCCAGTACTTC	CASSRPEDPIETQYF
TRBV12-3/TRBV12-4	many	-	TRBJ2-2	TGTGCCAGCACCTCCAGGAGGAACACCGGGGAGCTGTTTTTT	CASTSRRNTGELFF
TRBV11-3	-	-	TRBJ2-1	TGTGCCAGCAGCCCAGAGGGAACACTTTCCTACAATGAGCAGTTCTTC	CASSPEGTLSYNEQFF
TRBV6-4	-	-	TRBJ1-1	TGTGCCAGCAGTGACACCCCGAACACTGAAGCTTTCTTT	CASSDTPNTEAFF
TRBV7-9	many	-	TRBJ2-7	TGTGCCAGCAGCTCCGACAGCGTCTACGAGCAGTACTTC	CASSSDSVYEQYF
TRBV9	-	-	TRBJ1-1	TGTGCCAGCAGCGTATCTTCCGGACAGAGTGTTGTGGGGGCTGAAGCTTTCTTT	CASSVSSGQSVVGAEAFF